The source of this T cell receptor beta chain is a study of early T cells in non-severe SARS-CoV-2 infection. Looking at the study overall: Sequencing input comprised bulk RNA from unsorted whole blood; chain pairing was not available.

MiXCR, applied by TCRdb to the 5' RACE reads, yields one record per CDR3 protein. Of about 80,000 distinct CDR3 sequences in the sample, around 13% were seen once. As for this clonotype: Its target is not known.

This CDR3 comprises 13 residues. Germline values: CDR1 SGHDN, CDR2 FVKESK. The J segment lost 13 bases and the V segment lost 4 bases, leaving 7 bases of the junction unmatched. Whole-study findings and limits: Matching results from VDJdb favored anti-spike CD8 responses, leaving private and CD4 specificities undetected.

The sequence came from an adult who was a healthcare worker with PCR-confirmed SARS-CoV-2 infection or an uninfected control (not recorded which). The genes are TRBV14 and TRBJ2-1; the match to TRBD2 covers 10 bases. Sequencing was done on a sample of whole blood. DNA of the CDR3: TGTGCCAGCAGCCTCGGACTAGCGGACATTCAGTTCTTC. It encodes CASSLGLADIQFF. Variable domain in full (rest from reference TRBV14 and TRBJ2-1): EAGVTQFPSHSVIEKGQTVTLRCDPISGHDNLYWYRRVMGKEIKFLLHFVKESKQDESGMPNNRFLAERTGGTYSTLKVQPAELEDSGVYFCASSLGLADIQFFGPGTRLTVL.